The 13 T cell receptor beta chains below all came from one sample that was sequenced in a study of blood T cells in healthy people across ages. PCR was performed a second time for about 7 to 12 cycles using a sample-barcoded 5' primer and a J-beta primer mix. TCRdb used MiXCR to reprocess the 5' RACE reads, holding one entry per CDR3 protein. This table holds about 680,000 distinct CDR3 sequences, around 49% found once. Specimen: blood. These receptors came from an older woman in good health.

This chain joins TRBV5-1 and TRBJ1-1; 8 bases agree with TRBD1. Unmatched junction bases numbered 10, after V lost 4 bases and J lost 2 bases. CDR1 and CDR2 from the germline V gene are SGHRS and YFSETQ. The CDR3 spans 16 residues. CDR3 in DNA: TGCGCCAGCAGCCCCCAGCCGACAGGGGAAAACACTGAAGCTTTCTTT. This encodes CASSPQPTGENTEAFF.

The chain recombines TRBV20-1 with TRBJ2-7; D is tentatively TRBD1 or TRBD2 (5 bases each). Trimming removed 6 bases at V and 4 bases at J, with 19 bases between. The CDR3 runs to 14 residues. Per germline, CDR1 DFQATT and CDR2 SNEGSKA (reference sequence). The CDR3 region is CSAHVPGPRYEQYF. For the CDR3, the DNA is TGCAGTGCCCACGTCCCGGGGCCGAGATACGAGCAGTACTTC.

This clonotype occurred once. This rearrangement joins TRBV4-3 to TRBJ2-1; D gene unclear. The V and J ends lost 6 bases and 7 bases respectively, with 19 bases between them. Germline CDR1 is LGHNA and CDR2 is YSLEER. The CDR3 runs to 15 residues. As DNA, the CDR3 is TGCGCCAGCAGTCTCCATCAGACCTTGAGTAATGAGCAGTTCTTC. Its protein product is CASSLHQTLSNEQFF.

The chain carries TRBV2 and TRBJ2-5, with 9 bases aligning to TRBD1. Germline loops: CDR1 SNHLY, CDR2 FYNNEI. V dropped 4 bases and J dropped 11; count of bases not matched to a gene: 8. The CDR3 has 13 residues. CDR3 bases: TGTGCCAGCAGTGGACAGGGGGGCGATGAGCAGTACTTC. Encoded protein: CASSGQGGDEQYF.

This clonotype was seen more than once but under ten times. The chain uses TRBV27 and TRBJ2-1; 7 bases match TRBD1. Losses at the gene ends were 6 bases for V and 4 bases for J; bases not matched to a gene: 3. The CDR3 has 13 residues. The germline CDR1 and CDR2 sequences are MNHEY and SMNVEV (reference sequence). The CDR3 nucleotides read TGTGCCAGCAGCTGGGGACAGTACAATGAGCAGTTCTTC. Protein product: CASSWGQYNEQFF.

This clonotype has just one count. The chain's CDR3 is CSAREGLSSYNEQFF. CDR3 sequence (DNA): TGCAGTGCTAGAGAAGGCCTCAGCTCCTACAATGAGCAGTTCTTC. The gene calls are TRBV20-1 and TRBJ2-1; unclear D gene. CDR1 and CDR2 (germline): DFQATT, SNEGSKA (reference sequence). The V gene lost 0 bases and the J gene lost 0 bases, with 9 bases spanning the gap. This CDR3 comprises 15 residues.

In its sample, this clonotype was seen a few times. V gene TRBV20-1 combines with J gene TRBJ2-4; D tentatively fits TRBD1 or TRBD2 (5 bases each). The V gene's germline CDR1 is DFQATT and CDR2 SNEGSKA (reference sequence). The CDR3 totals 9 residues. The ends were cut back, 6 bases at V and 12 bases at J, with 9 bases in the middle. CDR3 protein: CSAGGGQYF. For the CDR3, the DNA is TGCAGTGCGGGTGGGGGTCAGTACTTC.

This clonotype has a handful of counts. This chain links TRBV25-1 with TRBJ1-5, with D possibly TRBD1 on 5 matching bases. The CDR3 runs 16 residues. Per the germline V gene, CDR1 is MGHDK and CDR2 is SYGVNS. Deletions cut 5 bases from V and 0 bases from J, with 14 bases between. CDR3 sequence reads: CASSPPGDGSNQPQHF. The CDR3 DNA reads as TGTGCCAGCAGTCCCCCCGGGGACGGTAGCAATCAGCCCCAGCATTTT.

The chain couples TRBV11-3 to TRBJ2-3; 11 bases match TRBD2. The V segment lost 3 bases and the J segment 6 bases; nucleotides outside the gene matches: 2. Germline V gene lookup returns CDR1 SGHNT and CDR2 YENEEA. The CDR3 length is 14 residues. CDR3 sequence (DNA): TGTGCCAGCAGCTTTGCTAGCGGGAGGGATACGCAGTATTTT. Its translation: CASSFASGRDTQYF.

CDR3 sequence reads: CASSNNRAGANVLTF. CDR3 nucleotide sequence: TGTGCCAGCTCGAATAACAGGGCTGGGGCCAACGTCCTGACTTTC. The V gene is TRBV18, the J gene TRBJ2-6, with D possibly TRBD1 on 6 matching bases. The ends were cut back, 6 bases at V and 2 bases at J, with 11 bases in the middle. CDR1 KGHSH and CDR2 LQKENI come from the germline V gene. The CDR3 extends over 15 amino acids.

This clonotype appeared a few times. This chain links TRBV2 with TRBJ2-6; D is uncertain. The CDR3 is 14 amino acids. Germline lookup yields CDR1 SNHLY and CDR2 FYNNEI. V shed 2 bases and J shed 2 bases, with 4 bases lying between them. The CDR3 is CASSEIPGANVLTF. In DNA form, the CDR3 reads TGTGCCAGCAGTGAAATCCCTGGGGCCAACGTCCTGACTTTC.

There are a few counts of this clonotype. The chain couples TRBV6-6 to TRBJ2-5; D possibly corresponds to TRBD2 (6 bases). The V end was cut by 8 bases, the J end by 0 bases, with 7 bases between. CDR1 is MNHNY and CDR2 is SVGAGI in the germline V gene (reference sequence). The length of the CDR3 is 12 residues. CDR3 sequence reads: CASWDYQETQYF. Here the CDR3 DNA reads TGTGCCAGCTGGGACTACCAAGAGACCCAGTACTTC.

This chain uses TRBV18 with TRBJ2-6; maybe TRBD1 (6 bases). V shed 0 bases and J shed 3 bases, with 18 bases lying between them. This CDR3 has 19 amino acids. CDR1 is KGHSH, CDR2 LQKENI, per germline. The chain's CDR3 is CASSPPAGRGLGGANVLTF. The CDR3 DNA is TGTGCCAGCTCACCACCGGCCGGCAGGGGCCTAGGTGGGGCCAACGTCCTGACTTTC.